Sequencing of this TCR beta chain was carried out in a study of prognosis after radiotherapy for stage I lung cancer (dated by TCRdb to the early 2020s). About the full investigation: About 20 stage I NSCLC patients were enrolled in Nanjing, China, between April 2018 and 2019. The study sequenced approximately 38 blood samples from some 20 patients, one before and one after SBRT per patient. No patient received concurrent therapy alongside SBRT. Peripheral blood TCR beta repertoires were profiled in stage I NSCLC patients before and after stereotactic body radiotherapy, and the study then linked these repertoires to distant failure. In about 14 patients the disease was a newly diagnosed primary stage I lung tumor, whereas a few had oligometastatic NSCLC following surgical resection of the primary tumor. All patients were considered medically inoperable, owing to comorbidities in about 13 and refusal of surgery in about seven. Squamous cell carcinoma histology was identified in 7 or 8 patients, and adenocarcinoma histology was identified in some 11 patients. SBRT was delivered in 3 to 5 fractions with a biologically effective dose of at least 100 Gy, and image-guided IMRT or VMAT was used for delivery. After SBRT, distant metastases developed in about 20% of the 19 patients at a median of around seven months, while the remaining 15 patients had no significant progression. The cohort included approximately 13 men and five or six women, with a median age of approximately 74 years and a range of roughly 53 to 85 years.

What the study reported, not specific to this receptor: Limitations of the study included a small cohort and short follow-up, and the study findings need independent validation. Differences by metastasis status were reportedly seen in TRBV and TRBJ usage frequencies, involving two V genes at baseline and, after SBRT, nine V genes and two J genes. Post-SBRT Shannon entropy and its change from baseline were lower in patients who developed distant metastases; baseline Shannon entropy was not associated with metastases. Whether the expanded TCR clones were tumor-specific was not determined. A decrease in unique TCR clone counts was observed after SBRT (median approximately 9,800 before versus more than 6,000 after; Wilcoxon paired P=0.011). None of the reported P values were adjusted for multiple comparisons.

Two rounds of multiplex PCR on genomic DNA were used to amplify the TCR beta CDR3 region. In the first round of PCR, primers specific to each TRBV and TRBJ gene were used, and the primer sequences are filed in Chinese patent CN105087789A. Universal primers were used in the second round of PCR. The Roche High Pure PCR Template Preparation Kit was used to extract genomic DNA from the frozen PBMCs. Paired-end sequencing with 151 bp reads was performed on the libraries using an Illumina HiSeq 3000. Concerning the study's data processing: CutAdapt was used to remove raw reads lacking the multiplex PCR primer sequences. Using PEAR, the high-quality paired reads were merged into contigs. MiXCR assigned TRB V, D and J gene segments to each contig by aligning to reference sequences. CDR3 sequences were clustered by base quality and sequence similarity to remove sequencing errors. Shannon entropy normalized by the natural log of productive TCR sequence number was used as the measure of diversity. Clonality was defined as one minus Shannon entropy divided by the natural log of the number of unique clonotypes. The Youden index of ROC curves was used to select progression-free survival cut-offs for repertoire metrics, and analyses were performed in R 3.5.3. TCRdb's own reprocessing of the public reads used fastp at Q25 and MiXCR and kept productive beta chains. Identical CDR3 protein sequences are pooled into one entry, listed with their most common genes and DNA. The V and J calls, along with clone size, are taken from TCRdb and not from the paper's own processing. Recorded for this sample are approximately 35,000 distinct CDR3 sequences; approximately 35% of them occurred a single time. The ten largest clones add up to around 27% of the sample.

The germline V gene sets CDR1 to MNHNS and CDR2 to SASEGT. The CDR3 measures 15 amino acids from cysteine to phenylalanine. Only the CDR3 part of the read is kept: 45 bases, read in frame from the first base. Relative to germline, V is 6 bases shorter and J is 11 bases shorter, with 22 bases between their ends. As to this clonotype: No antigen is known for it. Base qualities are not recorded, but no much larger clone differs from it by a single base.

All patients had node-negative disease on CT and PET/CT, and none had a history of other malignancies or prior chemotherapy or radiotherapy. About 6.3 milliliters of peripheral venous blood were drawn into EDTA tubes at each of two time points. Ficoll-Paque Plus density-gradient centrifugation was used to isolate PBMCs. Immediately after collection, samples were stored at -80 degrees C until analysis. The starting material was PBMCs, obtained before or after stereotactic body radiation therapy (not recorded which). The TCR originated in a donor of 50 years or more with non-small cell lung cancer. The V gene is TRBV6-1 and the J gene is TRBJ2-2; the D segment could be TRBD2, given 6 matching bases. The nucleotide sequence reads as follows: TGTGCCAGCAGGGAGGGCTCCGAGACTGGCCTAGAGCTGTTTTTT. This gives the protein CASREGSETGLELFF.